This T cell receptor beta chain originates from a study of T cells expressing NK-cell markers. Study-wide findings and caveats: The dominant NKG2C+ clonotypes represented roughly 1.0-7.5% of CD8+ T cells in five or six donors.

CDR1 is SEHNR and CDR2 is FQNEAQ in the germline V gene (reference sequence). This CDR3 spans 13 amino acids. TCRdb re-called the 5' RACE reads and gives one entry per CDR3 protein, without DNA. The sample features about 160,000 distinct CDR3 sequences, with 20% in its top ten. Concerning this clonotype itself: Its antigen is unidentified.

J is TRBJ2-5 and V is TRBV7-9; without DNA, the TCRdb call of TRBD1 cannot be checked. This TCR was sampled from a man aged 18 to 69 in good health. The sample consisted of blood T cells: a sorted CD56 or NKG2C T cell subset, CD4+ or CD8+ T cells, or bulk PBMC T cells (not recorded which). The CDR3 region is CASSRGGQETQYF.